A single sample gave rise to the 16 T cell receptor beta chains below, sequenced in a study of T cells in Graves' hyperthyroidism and ophthalmopathy. What was amplified from RNA transcripts were TCR beta CDR3 regions. The study used the HTBI primer set for a first-round RT-PCR of the TCR CDR3. TCRdb processed the multiplex PCR reads anew with MiXCR; each CDR3 protein has one entry. The sample holds roughly 300,000 distinct CDR3 sequences, roughly 18% seen once. Sequenced: blood. These TCRs come from a woman in her fifties or sixties with Graves' hyperthyroidism.

V is TRBV20-1 and J is TRBJ1-2; D ambiguous. There are 13 residues in the CDR3. CDR1 DFQATT and CDR2 SNEGSKA come from the germline V gene (reference sequence). Trimming left V 6 bases short and J 4 bases short, with 15 bases between. The CDR3: CSALQWRGYGYTF. The DNA for the CDR3 is TGCAGTGCCCTTCAGTGGCGCGGCTATGGCTACACCTTC.

This clonotype has ten or more counts. V gene TRBV12-3 or TRBV12-4 combines with J gene TRBJ1-2, with D tentatively TRBD1 (6 bases). This CDR3 has 13 residues. The V end was cut by 7 bases, the J end by 6 bases, with 15 bases between. The DNA for the CDR3 is TGTGCCAGCACCGAACAGGGCGGAGATGGCTACACCTTC. This sequence encodes CASTEQGGDGYTF.

This clonotype was recorded at least ten times. The J gene is TRBJ2-1, the V gene TRBV5-1, with D possibly TRBD1 on 5 matching bases. Germline CDR1 and CDR2: SGHRS and YFSETQ. Trimming stripped 0 bases from V and 6 bases from J, with 19 bases between. The CDR3 sequence is 17 residues long. The CDR3 nucleotides read TGCGCCAGCAGCTTGGCGCAGGGTTCGGGTTCGCTCAATGAGCAGTTCTTC. Its protein is CASSLAQGSGSLNEQFF. Variable domain in full (rest from reference TRBV5-1 and TRBJ2-1): KAGVTQTPRYLIKTRGQQVTLSCSPISGHRSVSWYQQTPGQGLQFLFEYFSETQRNKGNFPGRFSGRQFSNSRSEMNVSTLELGDSALYLCASSLAQGSGSLNEQFFGPGTRLTVL.

This clonotype was seen ten or more times. V and J are TRBV7-9 and TRBJ2-5, with no clear D. The germline gives CDR1 SEHNR, CDR2 FQNEAQ (reference sequence). The length of the CDR3 is 14 residues. The germline V and J ends were trimmed by 3 bases and 5 bases, with 13 bases remaining between them. The DNA for the CDR3 is TGTGCCAGCAGCTTGGCGAACATGCAGGAGACCCAGTACTTC. Amino acids: CASSLANMQETQYF.

Ten or more counts support this clonotype. This chain links TRBV12-3 or TRBV12-4 with TRBJ1-1, with 8 positions matching TRBD1. The ends lost 5 bases at V and 0 bases at J; junction bases unmatched: 5. This CDR3 has 15 residues. The CDR3 nucleotides are TGTGCCAGCAGTGCCAGGGGGCACATGAACACTGAAGCTTTCTTT. Its translation is CASSARGHMNTEAFF.

In its sample, this clonotype was seen a few times. The chain uses TRBV12-3 or TRBV12-4 and TRBJ2-4; D not resolved. Trimming removed 6 bases at V and 5 bases at J, with 14 bases between. The CDR3 length is 14 residues. The CDR3 protein is CASSSGPRENIQYF. The CDR3 DNA reads as TGTGCCAGCAGCTCCGGGCCAAGGGAAAACATTCAGTACTTC.

This chain links TRBV6-1 with TRBJ2-3; the D is unclear. CDR3 length: 14 residues. Trimming removed 1 base at V and 2 bases at J, with 7 bases between. Germline assignment: CDR1 MNHNS and CDR2 SASEGT. CDR3 residues: CASSEGGNTDTQYF. The CDR3, as DNA: TGTGCCAGCAGTGAAGGGGGAAACACAGATACGCAGTATTTT.

This chain links TRBV4-1 with TRBJ2-1; D is undetermined. The CDR3 contains 15 residues. Deletions cut 5 bases from V and 2 bases from J, with 13 bases between. Germline V gene lookup returns CDR1 MGHRA and CDR2 YSYEKL. The CDR3 sequence: CASSAVSSTYNEQFF. CDR3 sequence (DNA): TGCGCCAGCAGCGCGGTCTCATCGACCTACAATGAGCAGTTCTTC.

J is TRBJ1-1 and V is TRBV29-1, with D possibly being TRBD1 (5 bases). Per the germline V gene, CDR1 is SQVTM and CDR2 is ANQGSEA. V lost 8 bases, J lost 2 bases, and 18 bases lay in between. The CDR3 is 14 residues long. The CDR3 region is CSLKSGLGNTEAFF. The DNA of the CDR3 is TGCAGCCTCAAATCGGGGCTTGGAAACACTGAAGCTTTCTTT.

In regard to this clonotype: A much larger clone lies one base from this, so it may be a read error. The genes are TRBV12-3 or TRBV12-4 and TRBJ1-1; no firm D call. The CDR3 is 12 residues long. Deletions cut 6 bases from V and 8 bases from J, with 13 bases between. The CDR3: CASSALLGEAFF. CDR3 in DNA: TGTGCCAGCAGCGCCTTGTTGGGGGAAGCTTTCTTT.

CDR3 protein: CASSDSGTSGGEQSEQYV. Here the CDR3 DNA reads TGTGCCAGCAGTGACTCCGGGACTAGCGGGGGAGAACAGAGCGAGCAGTACGTC. The chain recombines TRBV6-4 with TRBJ2-7, with TRBD2 identical over 14 bases. With V trimmed by 0 bases and J by 6 bases, 10 bases remained unmatched. Germline CDR1 reads MRHNA; CDR2 reads SNTAGT. The CDR3 sequence is 18 residues long.

In its sample, this clonotype was seen many times. The chain is built from TRBV20-1 and TRBJ2-5, with D hard to call. V was trimmed by 3 bases and J by 4 bases, leaving 18 bases between them. From germline, CDR1 is DFQATT and CDR2 SNEGSKA (reference sequence). The length of the CDR3 is 15 residues. CDR3 residues: CSASVGLGWGETQYF. The CDR3 DNA sequence: TGCAGTGCTAGCGTTGGATTGGGCTGGGGAGAGACCCAGTACTTC.

Many counts were recorded for this clonotype. The rearrangement joins TRBV3-1 to TRBJ1-6; D may be TRBD1 (6 bases). This CDR3 has 14 amino acids. Germline CDR1 is LGHDT and CDR2 is YNNKEL (reference sequence). With 3 bases removed from V and 7 bases from J, the gap between germline ends came to 10 bases. Here the CDR3 reads CASSHAGQNSPLHF. In nucleotides, the CDR3 is TGTGCCAGCAGCCATGCCGGACAGAATTCACCCCTCCACTTT.

This clonotype was seen more than once but under ten times. The J gene is TRBJ1-1, the V gene TRBV28; D gene uncertain. Between the trimmed V and J ends, which lost 3 bases and 8 bases, there was a span of 10 bases. Germline CDR1 reads MDHEN; CDR2 reads SYDVKM. The CDR3 consists of 12 residues. Written as DNA, the CDR3 is TGTGCCAGCAGTTTGATGGATCTCGAAGCTTTCTTT. This translates into CASSLMDLEAFF.

This clonotype was observed many times. In DNA form, the CDR3 reads TGCAGTGCCCCCGGACAGATGAACACTGAAGCTTTCTTT. This sequence encodes CSAPGQMNTEAFF. This chain uses TRBV20-1 with TRBJ1-1, with TRBD1 as a possible D gene (6 bases). Germline CDR1 is DFQATT and CDR2 is SNEGSKA (reference sequence). V was clipped by 6 bases and J by 0 bases, with 11 bases between them. The CDR3 runs to 13 residues.

The V call is TRBV20-1, the J call TRBJ1-5; D is ambiguous. CDR3 length: 15 residues. Germline V gives CDR1 DFQATT, CDR2 SNEGSKA (reference sequence). Deletions cut 0 bases from V and 2 bases from J, with 11 bases between. The CDR3 DNA is TGCAGTGCTAGAGATCGGCGCCCCGGCAATCAGCCCCAGCATTTT. Amino acids: CSARDRRPGNQPQHF.